The 28 T cell receptor beta chains below come from one sample, sequenced in a study of blood T cell repertoires in COVID-19. Method: immunoSEQ multiplex PCR; TCRdb's copy keeps in-frame clones and lacks some. Of some 180,000 clones in the sample, approximately 90% were seen once. Sequencing was performed on peripheral blood. These receptor sequences come from a man in his forties with active or convalescent COVID-19.

The genes are TRBV11-3 and TRBJ2-5; 11 bases are shared with TRBD2. This CDR3 region has 15 residues. Germline CDR1 SGHNT, CDR2 YENEEA. The junction had 7 bases not matched to a gene; V was cut back by 4 bases and J by 6 bases. The CDR3 spells CASSSRLAGTQTQYF. The CDR3 nucleotides are TGTGCCAGCAGCTCTAGACTAGCGGGAACACAGACCCAGTACTTC.

The chain links TRBV12-3 or TRBV12-4 to TRBJ1-2; 10 positions agree with TRBD1. V was pared by 10 bases and J by 4 bases, with 6 bases of the junction left unmatched. The CDR3 is made up of 13 amino acids. The CDR3 sequence is CATRTGGSYGYTF. The CDR3 bases are TGTGCCACCCGGACAGGGGGTAGCTATGGCTACACCTTC.

The chain uses TRBV2 and TRBJ2-1; 9 bases fit TRBD1. V was clipped by 6 bases and J by 6 bases; unmatched bases: 9. Germline loops: CDR1 SNHLY, CDR2 FYNNEI. The CDR3 has 15 residues. The chain's CDR3 is CASRATGGPLNEQFF. CDR3 in DNA: TGTGCCAGCAGGGCGACAGGGGGGCCACTCAATGAGCAGTTCTTC.

The chain links TRBV19 to TRBJ2-1; 11 positions match TRBD2. CDR1 is LNHDA, CDR2 SQIVND, per germline (reference sequence). The trim removed 3 bases at V and 4 bases at J, leaving 11 bases unmatched. The CDR3 sequence is 18 residues long. The CDR3 here is CASSIPGLAGGIYNEQFF. DNA of the CDR3: TGTGCCAGTAGTATCCCGGGGCTAGCGGGGGGCATATACAATGAGCAGTTCTTC.

The rearrangement joins TRBV27 to TRBJ2-3; perhaps TRBD2 as D (5 bases). V lost 3 bases and J lost 3, with 7 bases in between. Germline V lookup: CDR1 MNHEY, CDR2 SMNVEV (reference sequence). This CDR3 has 13 amino acids. In nucleotides, the CDR3 is TGTGCCAGCAGTTTGCGGGTTACAGATACGCAGTATTTT. Protein product: CASSLRVTDTQYF.

This rearrangement joins TRBV7-8 to TRBJ1-4; 7 bases are a match to TRBD1. Germline V gene data show CDR1 as SGHVS and CDR2 as FQNEAQ. The CDR3 spans 14 residues. V gave up 4 bases and J gave up 8 bases; unmatched junction bases: 7. The CDR3 loop is CASSYHRGPEKLFF. CDR3 coding DNA: TGTGCCAGCAGCTACCACAGGGGTCCGGAAAAACTGTTTTTT.

The chain has TRBV5-4 and TRBJ2-1, with D perhaps matching TRBD1 (6 bases). Germline V CDR1 and CDR2: SGHNT, YYREEE (reference sequence). The CDR3 loop spans 15 amino acids. V was pared by 2 bases and J by 4 bases, with 13 bases between. The CDR3 spells CASSFRGSPYNEQFF. DNA of the CDR3: TGTGCCAGCAGCTTTAGGGGGAGCCCTTACAATGAGCAGTTCTTC. Using reference TRBV5-4 and TRBJ2-1 for the parts outside the CDR3, the full variable domain is ETGVTQSPTHLIKTRGQQVTLRCSSQSGHNTVSWYQQALGQGPQFIFQYYREEENGRGNFPPRFSGLQFPNYSSELNVNALELDDSALYLCASSFRGSPYNEQFFGPGTRLTVL.

This chain connects TRBV14 to TRBJ2-2; D perhaps matches TRBD1 (6 bases). Germline CDR1 reads SGHDN; CDR2 reads FVKESK. V shed 4 bases and J shed 0 bases, with 9 bases lying between them. The CDR3 has 15 residues. The DNA for the CDR3 is TGTGCCAGCAGCCCGGGACATTCGAACACCGGGGAGCTGTTTTTT. Encoded protein: CASSPGHSNTGELFF.

The V call is TRBV12-3 or TRBV12-4, the J call TRBJ2-3; TRBD1 aligns across 8 bases. This CDR3 is built from 13 residues. With V trimmed by 5 bases and J by 4 bases, 2 bases remained unmatched. CDR3 coding DNA: TGTGCCAGCAGTCTGACAGGGGCAGATACGCAGTATTTT. This gives the protein CASSLTGADTQYF.

J is TRBJ2-1 and V is TRBV19; tentatively, D is TRBD1 (6 bases). CDR3 size: 17 residues. The germline V gene encodes CDR1 LNHDA and CDR2 SQIVND (reference sequence). V gave up 1 base and J gave up 9 bases, with 22 bases separating them. CDR3 in amino acids: CASSIGLQGTGQGEQFF. Written as DNA, the CDR3 is TGTGCCAGTAGTATAGGGCTACAGGGAACAGGGCAGGGTGAGCAGTTCTTC.

V gene TRBV7-2 combines with J gene TRBJ1-2, with D possibly TRBD1 on 5 matching bases. CDR1 is SGHTA, CDR2 FQGNSA, per germline. V was trimmed by 5 bases and J by 9 bases, leaving 13 bases between them. This CDR3 spans 12 amino acids. CDR3 protein: CASSLDRVRYTF. The CDR3 coding sequence is TGTGCCAGCAGCCTTGACAGAGTCCGCTACACCTTC.

The CDR3 loop reads CASSLNRGWDTQYF. CDR3 coding DNA: TGCGCCAGCAGCTTGAACAGGGGCTGGGATACGCAGTATTTT. The chain is built from TRBV5-1 and TRBJ2-3; 7 bases agree with TRBD1. The V and J ends lost 1 base and 6 bases, in that order; junction bases with no gene match: 5. Germline V gene data show CDR1 as SGHRS and CDR2 as YFSETQ. This CDR3 is 14 amino acids long.

CDR3 protein: CASSLEQGRNQPQHF. CDR3 in DNA: TGCGCCAGCAGCTTGGAACAGGGAAGAAATCAGCCCCAGCATTTT. The chain links TRBV5-1 to TRBJ1-5; tentatively, D is TRBD1 (6 bases). Trimming pared 0 bases from V and 4 bases from J, leaving 11 bases between. This CDR3 contains 15 residues. Germline V gene data show CDR1 as SGHRS and CDR2 as YFSETQ.

V gene TRBV6-5 combines with J gene TRBJ1-5; D is unresolved. Deletions cut 7 bases from V and 0 bases from J, with 10 bases between. Germline lookup yields CDR1 MNHEY and CDR2 SVGAGI. The CDR3 covers 14 residues. DNA of the CDR3: TGTGCCAGCATTTTTGACACTAGCAATCAGCCCCAGCATTTT. It yields the protein CASIFDTSNQPQHF.

The V call is TRBV3-1 (or the pseudogene TRBV3-2), the J call TRBJ1-1; D not certain. The CDR3 extends over 14 amino acids. V was shortened by 5 bases and J by 1 base, with 11 bases between the two germline ends. Germline V gene sequence: CDR1 LGHDT, CDR2 YNNKEL (reference sequence). In nucleotides, the CDR3 is TGTGCCAGCAGCTTTGACGGAGAGAACACTGAAGCTTTCTTT. Translated, it gives CASSFDGENTEAFF.

V and J are TRBV4-1 and TRBJ2-5; 8 nucleotides line up with TRBD2. The CDR3 covers 18 residues. The V segment lost 4 bases and the J segment 5 bases; nucleotides outside the gene matches: 18. Germline V gene lookup returns CDR1 MGHRA and CDR2 YSYEKL. The CDR3 nucleotides read TGCGCCAGCAGCCTCTACGGGACCACGAGCGGGAGCGCGGAGACCCAGTACTTC. Its translation: CASSLYGTTSGSAETQYF.

The V call is TRBV25-1, the J call TRBJ1-5; a possible D gene is TRBD1 (5 bases). This CDR3 has 15 residues. Germline CDR1 and CDR2: MGHDK and SYGVNS. The germline V and J ends were trimmed by 4 bases and 2 bases, with 12 bases remaining between them. Written as DNA, the CDR3 is TGTGCCAGCAGTGCGGAGGGGTCAGGCAATCAGCCCCAGCATTTT. Protein: CASSAEGSGNQPQHF.

This clone was seen just once. V is TRBV7-3 and J is TRBJ2-5; no definite D call. Trimming removed 3 bases from V and 5 bases from J, with 10 bases in between. This CDR3 has 13 amino acids. The germline V gene encodes CDR1 SGHTA and CDR2 FQGTGA. CDR3 nucleotide sequence: TGTGCCAGCAGCTTTAGCTCGGCCGAGACCCAGTACTTC. Translated: CASSFSSAETQYF.

V and J are TRBV5-4 and TRBJ1-1, with D unclear. With 4 bases removed from V and 5 bases from J, the gap between germline ends came to 12 bases. CDR1 and CDR2 (germline): SGHNT, YYREEE (reference sequence). The CDR3 contains 13 residues. CDR3 DNA: TGTGCCAGCAGCCCTGCGGGGAGGACTGAAGCTTTCTTT. Its translation: CASSPAGRTEAFF.

V usage is TRBV6-5 and J usage is TRBJ2-3; D is perhaps TRBD1 (6 bases). The CDR3 covers 15 residues. Trimming took off 10 bases at V and 2 bases at J, with 19 bases between the two ends. The germline CDR1 and CDR2 sequences are MNHEY and SVGAGI. Here the CDR3 reads CATKTGTRNTDTQYF. CDR3 sequence (DNA): TGTGCCACTAAAACCGGGACAAGAAACACAGATACGCAGTATTTT.

This sequence joins TRBV6-5 and TRBJ1-2; D is possibly TRBD1 (5 bases). The CDR3 contains 14 residues. Germline assignment: CDR1 MNHEY and CDR2 SVGAGI. V was clipped by 7 bases and J by 4 bases, with 16 bases between them. The CDR3: CASTVDRTAYGYTF. As DNA, the CDR3 is TGTGCCAGCACGGTTGACAGAACCGCCTATGGCTACACCTTC.

The chain combines TRBV23-1 with TRBJ2-7; TRBD1 agrees at 9 bases. TRBV23-1 is classed as an ORF, of uncertain function. The trim removed 3 bases at V and 3 bases at J, leaving 6 bases unmatched. This CDR3 spans 15 amino acids. This chain's CDR3 is CASSQRDRVFYEQYF. The CDR3 region has the DNA TGCGCCAGCAGTCAGCGGGACAGGGTTTTCTACGAGCAGTACTTC.

The chain's CDR3 is CATSPGFLYEQYF. As DNA, the CDR3 is TGTGCCACAAGTCCGGGGTTCCTCTACGAGCAGTACTTC. This chain uses TRBV28 with TRBJ2-7; weak D call: TRBD2 (5 bases). This CDR3 comprises 13 residues. CDR1 and CDR2 from the germline V gene are MDHEN and SYDVKM. V was cut by 10 bases and J by 3 bases, with 16 bases left in between. The full variable domain, completed using reference TRBV28 and TRBJ2-7, is DVKVTQSSRYLVKRTGEKVFLECVQDMDHENMFWYRQDPGLGLRLIYFSYDVKMKEKGDIPEGYSVSREKKERFSLILESASTNQTSMYLCATSPGFLYEQYFGPGTRLTVT.

The chain joins TRBV3-1 (or the pseudogene TRBV3-2) to TRBJ1-2, with D maybe TRBD1 (5 bases). The CDR3 contains 13 residues. Germline V gene sequence: CDR1 LGHDT, CDR2 YNNKEL (reference sequence). V lost 0 bases, J lost 10 bases, and 12 bases lay in between. CDR3 loop: CASSQDDDSLYTF. CDR3 bases: TGTGCCAGCAGCCAAGACGACGACAGTCTCTACACCTTC.

The chain is built from TRBV15 and TRBJ2-1; possibly TRBD1 for D (5 bases). The length of the CDR3 is 13 residues. V gave up 9 bases and J gave up 5 bases, with 14 bases separating them. The germline CDR1 and CDR2 sequences are LNHNV and YYDKDF (reference sequence). CDR3 bases: TGTGCCACTCATAGTGCAGGGAACAATGAGCAGTTCTTC. This encodes CATHSAGNNEQFF.

The genes are TRBV5-1 and TRBJ1-5, with unresolved D. Germline assignment: CDR1 SGHRS and CDR2 YFSETQ. The ends were cut back, 4 bases at V and 4 bases at J, with 15 bases in the middle. CDR3 length: 15 amino acids. In DNA, the CDR3 is TGCGCCAGCAGCGAGGACGTTGGAGGGAATCAGCCCCAGCATTTT. Protein sequence: CASSEDVGGNQPQHF.

The gene calls are TRBV4-3 and TRBJ2-1, with D possibly TRBD1 on 5 matching bases. Germline-derived CDR1 and CDR2 are LGHNA and YSLEER. Trimming took off 1 base at V and 2 bases at J, with 6 bases between the two ends. CDR3 size: 14 residues. The CDR3 loop reads CASSQGTTYNEQFF. CDR3 bases: TGCGCCAGCAGCCAAGGGACAACCTACAATGAGCAGTTCTTC.

This chain uses TRBV28 with TRBJ1-5; 9 bases fit TRBD1. The CDR3 extends over 15 amino acids. V gave up 3 bases and J gave up 6 bases; unmatched junction bases: 6. Germline V gene lookup returns CDR1 MDHEN and CDR2 SYDVKM. The CDR3 DNA follows: TGTGCCAGCAGTTTCCGGGACAGGGTGGCTCAGCCCCAGCATTTT. Its translation is CASSFRDRVAQPQHF.